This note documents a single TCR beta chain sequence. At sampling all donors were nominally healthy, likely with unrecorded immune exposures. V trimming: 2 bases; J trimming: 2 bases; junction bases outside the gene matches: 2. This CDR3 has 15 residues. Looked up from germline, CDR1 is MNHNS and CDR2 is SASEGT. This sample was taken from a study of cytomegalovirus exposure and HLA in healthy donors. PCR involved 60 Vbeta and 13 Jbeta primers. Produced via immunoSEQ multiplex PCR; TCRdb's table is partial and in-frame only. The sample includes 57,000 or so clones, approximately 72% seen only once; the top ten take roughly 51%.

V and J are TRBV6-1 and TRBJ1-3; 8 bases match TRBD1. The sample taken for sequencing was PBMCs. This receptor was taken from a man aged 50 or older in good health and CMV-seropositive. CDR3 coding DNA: TGTGCCAGCAGTGAACGGGACAGGCCTGGAAACACCATATATTTT. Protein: CASSERDRPGNTIYF.